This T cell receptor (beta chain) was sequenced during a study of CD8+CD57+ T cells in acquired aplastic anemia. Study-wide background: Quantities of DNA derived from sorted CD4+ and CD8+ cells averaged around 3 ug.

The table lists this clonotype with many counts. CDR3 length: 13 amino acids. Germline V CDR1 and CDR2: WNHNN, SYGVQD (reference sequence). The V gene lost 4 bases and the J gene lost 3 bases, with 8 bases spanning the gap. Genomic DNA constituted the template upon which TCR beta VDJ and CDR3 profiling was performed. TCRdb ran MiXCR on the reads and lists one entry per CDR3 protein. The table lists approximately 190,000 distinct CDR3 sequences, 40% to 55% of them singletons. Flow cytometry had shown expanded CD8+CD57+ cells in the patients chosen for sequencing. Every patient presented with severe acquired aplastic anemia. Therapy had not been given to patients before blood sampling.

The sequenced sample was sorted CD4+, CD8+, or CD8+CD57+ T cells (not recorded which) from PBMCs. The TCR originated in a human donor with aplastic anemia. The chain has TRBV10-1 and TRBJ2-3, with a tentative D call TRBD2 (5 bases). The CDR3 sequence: CASSVPGTDTQYF. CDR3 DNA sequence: TGCGCCAGCAGTGTACCGGGGACAGATACGCAGTATTTT.